These 8 T cell receptor beta chains share one sample of origin, sequenced in a study of T cell responses to AZD1222 COVID-19 vaccine (dated by TCRdb to the early 2020s). The library came from the immunoSEQ multiplex PCR assay. The table was pulled from immuneACCESS by TCRdb, which kept in-frame rearrangements only. Such tables lose some clones; where checked, under half of the loss comes from unresolved V genes, and the rest has no known cause. The sample table holds roughly 130,000 clones, of which 88% were seen once. The ten largest clones add up to over 6.5% of the sample. This sample's time point label indicates: baseline before first vaccination. The sample here was peripheral blood, taken on day 0 of AZD1222 vaccination. The receptors originated from an adult in good health.

This clone is labeled medium-sized (0.01 to 0.1%). This chain uses TRBV6-1 with TRBJ1-5; no firm D call. The V gene's germline CDR1 is MNHNS and CDR2 SASEGT. The V gene lost 2 bases and the J gene lost 1 base, with 9 bases spanning the gap. The CDR3 has 15 residues. This CDR3 reads CASSEPGISNQPQHF. As DNA, the CDR3 is TGTGCCAGCAGTGAACCGGGGATCAGCAATCAGCCCCAGCATTTT.

The rearrangement uses TRBV7-2 and TRBJ2-7, with D tentatively TRBD2 (6 bases). This CDR3 contains 14 residues. The germline V and J ends were trimmed by 1 base and 1 base, with 8 bases remaining between them. The V gene's germline CDR1 is SGHTA and CDR2 FQGNSA. DNA for the CDR3: TGTGCCAGCAGCTTAGGCGGGGCATCCTACGAGCAGTACTTC. It codes for CASSLGGASYEQYF.

V and J are TRBV10-2 and TRBJ2-1, with D unclear. Germline CDR1 and CDR2: WSHSY and SAAADI. The CDR3 sequence is 13 residues long. The V end lost 0 bases, the J end lost 7 bases, and 7 bases lay between the germline ends. The DNA of the CDR3 is TGCGCCAGCAGTGAGTCCGTCGTGAATGAGCAGTTCTTC. Translating it yields CASSESVVNEQFF.

The V gene is TRBV6-6, the J gene TRBJ2-7; D may match TRBD1 or TRBD2 (5 bases each). Germline loops: CDR1 MNHNY, CDR2 SVGAGI (reference sequence). The CDR3 consists of 14 residues. The germline V and J ends were trimmed by 7 bases and 3 bases, with 16 bases remaining between them. The CDR3 region is CASMRDPLNYEQYF. CDR3 in DNA: TGTGCCAGCATGAGGGACCCCTTAAACTACGAGCAGTACTTC.

This chain uses TRBV18 with TRBJ1-1; D gene unclear. The CDR3 is 16 residues long. CDR1 is KGHSH, CDR2 LQKENI, per germline. Between the trimmed V and J ends, which lost 1 base and 4 bases, there was a span of 16 bases. CDR3 residues: CASSPLVLGESTEAFF. The CDR3 DNA sequence: TGTGCCAGCTCACCACTGGTTTTGGGTGAAAGCACTGAAGCTTTCTTT.

V gene TRBV4-2 combines with J gene TRBJ2-3; 10 bases align to TRBD2. This CDR3 region has 15 residues. V gave up 5 bases and J gave up 5 bases; unmatched junction bases: 7. CDR1 is LGHNA, CDR2 YNFKEQ, per germline. CDR3 in DNA: TGTGCCAGCAGCTCCAGCGGGGGGGCAAGAGATACGCAGTATTTT. It encodes CASSSSGGARDTQYF.

The chain employs TRBV29-1 and TRBJ2-1; D uncertain. The CDR3 spans 18 residues. With 4 bases removed from V and 0 bases from J, the gap between germline ends came to 22 bases. Germline V gene lookup returns CDR1 SQVTM and CDR2 ANQGSEA. The chain's CDR3 is CSVVTLAGRESSYNEQFF. The CDR3 bases are TGCAGCGTTGTGACTTTGGCTGGCCGAGAGAGCTCCTACAATGAGCAGTTCTTC.

The chain uses TRBV7-6 and TRBJ2-7, with D perhaps TRBD2 (6 bases). The CDR3 spans 15 residues. Germline V gene data show CDR1 as SGHVS and CDR2 as FNYEAQ. V lost 5 bases and J 1 base, leaving 15 bases between the germline ends. CDR3 DNA: TGTGCCAGCAGCGCGGGATTACAGGTTTCCTACGAGCAGTACTTC. It translates to CASSAGLQVSYEQYF.